One sample yielded the 29 T cell receptor beta chains listed below, sequenced in a study of response to subunit inactivated influenza vaccine. One entry per CDR3 protein, called by TCRdb with MiXCR from the RT-PCR reads. Of approximately 530,000 distinct CDR3 sequences detected, 7.5% to 8.5% appear once; the ten largest clones hold 10% to 15%. The specimen was PBMCs from blood, collected 23 months after vaccination. Source of these receptors: a man between 45 and 75 years old who received an inactivated influenza vaccine.

This clonotype was detected ten times or more. This chain uses TRBV29-1 with TRBJ2-7; D may be TRBD1 (5 bases). Germline lookup yields CDR1 SQVTM and CDR2 ANQGSEA. The CDR3 has 13 amino acids. V was cut by 4 bases and J by 0 bases, with 10 bases left in between. The CDR3 DNA sequence: TGCAGCGTTGTCGGCAGGGTCTCCTACGAGCAGTACTTC. Translating it yields CSVVGRVSYEQYF.

This clonotype was seen more than once but under ten times. V gene TRBV3-1 combines with J gene TRBJ2-3; TRBD2 agrees at 11 bases. V gave up 2 bases and J gave up 5 bases; unmatched junction bases: 6. The CDR3 totals 16 residues. Germline CDR1 LGHDT, CDR2 YNNKEL (reference sequence). CDR3 nucleotides: TGTGCCAGCAGCCAACTAGCGGGGGGACTGGGAGATACGCAGTATTTT. Translated, it gives CASSQLAGGLGDTQYF.

The V call is TRBV25-1, the J call TRBJ2-2; no clear D. This CDR3 has 11 residues. Germline V gene sequence: CDR1 MGHDK, CDR2 SYGVNS. V lost 3 bases, J lost 6 bases, and 2 bases lay in between. DNA for the CDR3: TGTGCCAGCAGTGATTCCGGGGAGCTGTTTTTT. Translated, it gives CASSDSGELFF.

In this sample, this clonotype turned up a few times. The chain couples TRBV7-9 to TRBJ1-2, with D possibly matching TRBD1 (6 bases). Germline V gene lookup returns CDR1 SEHNR and CDR2 FQNEAQ (reference sequence). Trimming pared 6 bases from V and 8 bases from J, leaving 13 bases between. This CDR3 has 12 residues. CDR3 nucleotide sequence: TGTGCCAGCAGTCCCCCTCAGGGGGGCTACACCTTC. It codes for CASSPPQGGYTF.

This clonotype was recorded a few times. The gene calls are TRBV20-1 and TRBJ1-6; no firm D call. The V end lost 6 bases, the J end lost 10 bases, and 10 bases lay between the germline ends. Germline assignment: CDR1 DFQATT and CDR2 SNEGSKA (reference sequence). The CDR3 has 11 amino acids. CDR3 bases: TGCAGTGCAGGGTATTCGTCACCCCTCCACTTT. Amino acids: CSAGYSSPLHF.

This clonotype was seen many times. The chain carries TRBV15 and TRBJ2-7; 7 bases line up with TRBD1. J was trimmed by 3 bases and V by 3 bases; bases with no gene match: 5. Germline CDR1 and CDR2: LNHNV and YYDKDF (reference sequence). This CDR3 comprises 14 residues. The CDR3 is CATSSRDSLYEQYF. DNA of the CDR3: TGTGCCACCAGCAGTCGGGACAGCCTCTACGAGCAGTACTTC.

This clonotype has a handful of counts. The chain couples TRBV5-6 to TRBJ1-4; TRBD1 agrees at 8 bases. The CDR3 covers 16 residues. The germline gives CDR1 SGHDT, CDR2 YYEEEE. The V segment lost 0 bases and the J segment 3 bases; nucleotides outside the gene matches: 4. The CDR3 DNA follows: TGTGCCAGCAGCTTGGGGACAGGGTTGCCTAATGAAAAACTGTTTTTT. Translated, it gives CASSLGTGLPNEKLFF.

This clonotype was found a few times. V usage is TRBV5-1 and J usage is TRBJ2-5, with D perhaps matching TRBD2 (5 bases). Trimming pared 0 bases from V and 5 bases from J, leaving 14 bases between. This CDR3 has 15 residues. Germline V gene lookup returns CDR1 SGHRS and CDR2 YFSETQ. CDR3 nucleotides: TGCGCCAGCAGCTTGGTGGCGGGCCTTGGGGAGACCCAGTACTTC. Its translation is CASSLVAGLGETQYF. The variable domain in full, with the rest retrieved from reference TRBV5-1 and TRBJ2-5, is KAGVTQTPRYLIKTRGQQVTLSCSPISGHRSVSWYQQTPGQGLQFLFEYFSETQRNKGNFPGRFSGRQFSNSRSEMNVSTLELGDSALYLCASSLVAGLGETQYFGPGTRLLVL.

This clonotype was picked up a small number of times. A single base separates this from a much larger clone, so it may be a read error. The CDR3 sequence is CASSLIAPQKTQYF. Here the CDR3 DNA reads TGTGCCAGCAGCTTAATAGCCCCTCAAAAGACCCAGTACTTC. The chain combines TRBV11-2 with TRBJ2-5; D is uncertain. Per the germline V gene, CDR1 is SGHAT and CDR2 is FQNNGV. The V end lost 2 bases, the J end lost 6 bases, and 13 bases lay between the germline ends. The CDR3 has 14 residues.

The chain links TRBV5-1 to TRBJ2-2, with a possible D match to TRBD2 (6 bases). V was clipped by 4 bases and J by 1 base, with 11 bases between them. The V gene's germline CDR1 is SGHRS and CDR2 YFSETQ. This CDR3 region has 15 residues. The CDR3 nucleotides are TGCGCCAGCAGCCGGCAAGCGGGGAACACCGGGGAGCTGTTTTTT. Translated, it gives CASSRQAGNTGELFF.

This clonotype was picked up a small number of times. This chain connects TRBV19 to TRBJ1-5; a possible D gene is TRBD1 (5 bases). Germline CDR1 and CDR2: LNHDA and SQIVND (reference sequence). The CDR3 totals 14 residues. Trimming took 4 bases from V and 7 from J, leaving 14 bases between them. Here the CDR3 reads CASSTAGGGQPQHF. The DNA for the CDR3 is TGTGCCAGTAGTACCGCCGGGGGTGGGCAGCCCCAGCATTTT.

There are many counts of this clonotype. The chain couples TRBV12-3 or TRBV12-4 to TRBJ2-7; 12 bases align to TRBD1. Losses at the gene ends were 7 bases for V and 6 bases for J; bases not matched to a gene: 7. The CDR3 length is 14 residues. The CDR3 spells CASILGGQGAEQYF. CDR3 bases: TGTGCCAGCATCTTAGGGGGACAGGGGGCCGAGCAGTACTTC.

This clonotype has a count of ten or more. The chain couples TRBV24-1 to TRBJ2-6, with D possibly being TRBD1 or TRBD2 (5 bases each). CDR3 size: 17 residues. The V and J ends lost 3 bases and 2 bases respectively, with 13 bases between them. Per germline, CDR1 KGHDR and CDR2 SFDVKD. As DNA, the CDR3 is TGTGCCACCAGTGATGCCCGAAGAGGGGCTGGGGCCAACGTCCTGACTTTC. Its protein is CATSDARRGAGANVLTF.

The chain is built from TRBV29-1 and TRBJ2-5, with 7 bases fitting TRBD1. There are 12 residues in the CDR3. Germline V gene data show CDR1 as SQVTM and CDR2 as ANQGSEA. The J segment lost 4 bases and the V segment lost 6 bases, leaving 5 bases of the junction unmatched. CDR3 residues: CSVLRQGETQYF. CDR3 bases: TGCAGCGTCCTCCGACAGGGAGAGACCCAGTACTTC.

This clonotype showed up many times. The CDR3 sequence is CASSLRGGHEQFF. The CDR3 region has the DNA TGCGCCAGCAGCTTAAGGGGGGGCCATGAGCAGTTCTTC. The chain combines TRBV5-1 with TRBJ2-1; D possibly corresponds to TRBD2 (7 bases). The CDR3 spans 13 residues. The germline V and J ends were trimmed by 2 bases and 8 bases, with 11 bases remaining between them. The germline CDR1 and CDR2 sequences are SGHRS and YFSETQ.

This clonotype has a count of ten or more. V gene TRBV6-2 or TRBV6-3 combines with J gene TRBJ2-7; 9 bases are shared with TRBD1. This CDR3 is built from 12 residues. Germline CDR1 MNHEY, CDR2 SVGEGT. Germline trimming cut 8 bases from V and 7 bases from J; bases unmatched to any gene: 6. The CDR3 DNA follows: TGTGCCAGCTACAGGGGGCAAGGTGAGCAGTACTTC. Translated: CASYRGQGEQYF.

The J gene is TRBJ2-1, the V gene TRBV20-1; possibly TRBD2 for D (6 bases). Trimming cost V 2 bases and J 0 bases, with 14 bases left between them. The CDR3 is made up of 16 amino acids. Germline V lookup: CDR1 DFQATT, CDR2 SNEGSKA (reference sequence). This CDR3 reads CSARKGGTSSYNEQFF. The CDR3 DNA is TGCAGTGCTAGAAAGGGCGGGACCAGCTCCTACAATGAGCAGTTCTTC.

This clonotype was recorded many times. The J gene is TRBJ2-1, the V gene TRBV10-3; 8 bases are a match to TRBD2. Trimming at V came to 6 bases and at J to 7 bases, leaving 11 bases not matched to a gene. The CDR3 runs to 15 residues. Looked up from germline, CDR1 is ENHRY and CDR2 is SYGVKD. The CDR3 bases are TGTGCCATCAGGGGGGGAGCGGGAGAGAGGAATGAGCAGTTCTTC. Translating gives CAIRGGAGERNEQFF.

Details on this clonotype: An end of the junction does not agree with germline; a read error may underlie this. The CDR3 reads CASSPGRASSYNERFF. The CDR3 region has the DNA TGTGCCAGCTCACCGGGGCGCGCGAGCTCCTACAATGAGCGGTTCTTC. The V gene is TRBV18, the J gene TRBJ2-1, with a possible D match to TRBD1 (5 bases). This CDR3 has 16 residues. Germline values: CDR1 KGHSH, CDR2 LQKENI.

This clonotype was seen only a few times. The chain combines TRBV28 with TRBJ1-6; D not certain. V gave up 3 bases and J gave up 5 bases, with 8 bases separating them. Germline V CDR1 and CDR2: MDHEN, SYDVKM. The CDR3 is made up of 14 amino acids. The CDR3 loop is CASSFWSNNSPLHF. The CDR3, as DNA: TGTGCCAGCAGTTTTTGGTCAAATAATTCACCCCTCCACTTT.

In this sample, this clonotype turned up a few times. The J gene is TRBJ1-5, the V gene TRBV9; D unclear. Trimming took off 5 bases at V and 5 bases at J, with 17 bases between the two ends. Germline CDR1 SGDLS, CDR2 YYNGEE. There are 15 residues in the CDR3. The CDR3 protein is CASRSLPGRDQPQHF. In DNA, the CDR3 is TGTGCCAGCAGAAGCTTACCAGGCCGGGATCAGCCCCAGCATTTT.

This clonotype was recorded a few times. V and J are TRBV28 and TRBJ2-7, with 9 bases that match TRBD1. Germline CDR1 and CDR2: MDHEN and SYDVKM. V lost 6 bases and J lost 6; bases outside the gene matches: 6. There are 13 residues in the CDR3. This chain's CDR3 is CASRWGQGVEQYF. For the CDR3, the DNA is TGTGCCAGCAGGTGGGGACAGGGTGTCGAGCAGTACTTC.

This clonotype was seen ten or more times. The chain couples TRBV5-1 to TRBJ2-5; D is tentatively TRBD1 or TRBD2 (5 bases each). Per germline, CDR1 SGHRS and CDR2 YFSETQ. Trimming took off 0 bases at V and 5 bases at J, with 14 bases between the two ends. This CDR3 has 15 residues. As DNA, the CDR3 is TGCGCCAGCAGCTTGGTGGTGGGGGTCCAGGAGACCCAGTACTTC. Translating gives CASSLVVGVQETQYF.

V gene TRBV20-1 combines with J gene TRBJ2-7; TRBD1 aligns across 7 bases. CDR3 length equals 14 residues. In germline, CDR1 is DFQATT, CDR2 SNEGSKA (reference sequence). V was clipped by 0 bases and J by 2 bases; unmatched bases: 4. CDR3 sequence reads: CSARDGQGAYEQYF. The CDR3 coding sequence is TGCAGTGCTAGAGATGGGCAGGGGGCCTACGAGCAGTACTTC.

This clonotype was found a few times. This chain connects TRBV19 to TRBJ2-3; D remains unclear. Germline-derived CDR1 and CDR2 are LNHDA and SQIVND (reference sequence). Trimming removed 3 bases from V and 4 bases from J, with 8 bases in between. The CDR3 is made up of 13 amino acids. The CDR3 DNA reads as TGTGCCAGTAGTATGGTAGCTGCAGATACGCAGTATTTT. Translating it yields CASSMVAADTQYF.

This clonotype was seen a handful of times. The chain couples TRBV27 to TRBJ2-2; perhaps TRBD2 as D (6 bases). Germline V lookup: CDR1 MNHEY, CDR2 SMNVEV (reference sequence). V lost 2 bases and J lost 6, with 16 bases in between. This CDR3 is 16 amino acids long. This CDR3 is CASSLEGAWGAGELFF. The CDR3 DNA sequence: TGTGCCAGCAGTTTAGAAGGGGCCTGGGGGGCCGGGGAGCTGTTTTTT.

This clonotype was picked up a small number of times. V is TRBV7-9 and J is TRBJ1-3; 9 nucleotides line up with TRBD1. V gave up 6 bases and J gave up 0 bases; unmatched junction bases: 6. CDR3 size: 16 residues. Germline V gene sequence: CDR1 SEHNR, CDR2 FQNEAQ (reference sequence). This chain's CDR3 is CASRPGTGISGNTIYF. The DNA of the CDR3 is TGTGCCAGCAGACCCGGGACAGGGATCTCTGGAAACACCATATATTTT. Variable domain in full (rest from reference TRBV7-9 and TRBJ1-3): DTGVSQNPRHKITKRGQNVTFRCDPISEHNRLYWYRQTLGQGPEFLTYFQNEAQLEKSRLLSDRFSAERPKGSFSTLEIQRTEQGDSAMYLCASRPGTGISGNTIYFGEGSWLTVV.

The sample holds many counts of this clonotype. J is TRBJ2-7 and V is TRBV5-4; TRBD1 aligns across 7 bases. The V gene's germline CDR1 is SGHNT and CDR2 YYREEE (reference sequence). V lost 3 bases and J lost 6; bases outside the gene matches: 6. This CDR3 region has 13 residues. CDR3 residues: CASSSRQGSEQYF. The DNA for the CDR3 is TGTGCCAGCAGCTCCCGACAGGGAAGCGAGCAGTACTTC.

This clonotype was seen many times. The chain joins TRBV5-1 to TRBJ2-1; D is possibly TRBD1 (6 bases). In germline, CDR1 is SGHRS, CDR2 YFSETQ. CDR3 length equals 15 residues. V dropped 4 bases and J dropped 9 bases, with 20 bases sitting between them. DNA for the CDR3: TGCGCCAGCAGCCTAAAACAGGGATCGTTGGGTGAGCAGTTCTTC. This translates into CASSLKQGSLGEQFF.